Here is one TCR beta chain with its context. The CDR3 covers 14 residues. The V gene's germline CDR1 is LNHDA and CDR2 SQIVND (reference sequence). Trimming left V 1 base short and J 5 bases short, with 11 bases between. This specimen belongs to a study of blood T cell repertoires in COVID-19. About the study: Acute-phase and convalescent COVID-19 samples originated in the United States, Italy and Spain. From T cells, B-cell-depleted T cells, or PBMCs came the material, which was cDNA or gDNA.

The authors' processing: Amplified reference gene primers provided the basis for estimating nucleated cell counts. Sequencing used immunoSEQ multiplex PCR; TCRdb keeps in-frame clones, though not all of them. V and J calls and clone size are those listed in that table; D and trimming were worked out from the DNA. This sample has under 140,000 clones, with almost 80% found just once. This clonotype was obtained from an elderly woman with active or convalescent COVID-19. Source material: peripheral blood. The chain joins TRBV19 to TRBJ1-1; tentative D call: TRBD1 (5 bases). The CDR3 protein is CASSIAPGPTEAFF. The CDR3 DNA is TGTGCCAGTAGTATAGCACCAGGGCCTACTGAAGCTTTCTTT. The whole variable domain, remainder taken from reference TRBV19 and TRBJ1-1, is DGGITQSPKYLFRKEGQNVTLSCEQNLNHDAMYWYRQDPGQGLRLIYYSQIVNDFQKGDIAEGYSVSREKKESFPLTVTSAQKNPTAFYLCASSIAPGPTEAFFGQGTRLTVV.